These 4 T cell receptor beta chains share one sample of origin, sequenced in a study of T cell repertoires in cytomegalovirus infection. These receptors' antigens are unknown. TCRdb processed the reads anew with MiXCR; each CDR3 protein has one entry. The table includes 900,000 to 950,000 distinct CDR3 sequences, 31% detected once. This sample comprised cultured CD8+ T cells from PBMCs, obtained from culture after CMV antigen stimulation. Every receptor here comes from a human donor in good health (CMV status not recorded). Some clones in this sample may be carry-over from other donors' samples.

The chain couples TRBV20-1 to TRBJ2-1; possible D gene TRBD2, 6 bases. The CDR3 totals 14 residues. Per germline, CDR1 DFQATT and CDR2 SNEGSKA (reference sequence). Trimming shortened V by 3 bases and J by 1 base, and 10 bases separated the two germline ends. CDR3 amino acids: CSARDYQSYNEQFF. The CDR3 region has the DNA TGCAGTGCTAGGGACTATCAGTCCTACAATGAGCAGTTCTTC.

The chain has TRBV7-6 and TRBJ2-3; perhaps D is TRBD1 or TRBD2 (5 bases each). Germline values: CDR1 SGHVS, CDR2 FNYEAQ. The CDR3 runs to 16 residues. The V end was cut by 2 bases, the J end by 4 bases, with 16 bases between. CDR3 sequence reads: CASSLSGTVGADTQYF. The CDR3 DNA reads TGTGCCAGCAGCTTATCCGGGACGGTCGGCGCAGATACGCAGTATTTT. Full variable domain (outside the CDR3, taken from reference TRBV7-6 and TRBJ2-3): GAGVSQSPRYKVTKRGQDVALRCDPISGHVSLYWYRQALGQGPEFLTYFNYEAQQDKSGLPNDRFSAERPEGSISTLTIQRTEQRDSAMYRCASSLSGTVGADTQYFGPGTRLTVL.

This chain connects TRBV6-6 to TRBJ2-5, with D perhaps matching TRBD1 or TRBD2 (5 bases each). Per germline, CDR1 MNHNY and CDR2 SVGAGI (reference sequence). The CDR3 is made up of 16 amino acids. V was cut by 4 bases and J by 2 bases, with 17 bases left in between. CDR3 sequence (DNA): TGTGCCAGCAGTTCCCCCGGGACGGAGATTCAAGAGACCCAGTACTTC. It codes for CASSSPGTEIQETQYF.

This clonotype came up many times. The chain has TRBV7-9 and TRBJ2-5; 10 nucleotides align to TRBD2. The germline gives CDR1 SEHNR, CDR2 FQNEAQ (reference sequence). The CDR3 covers 15 residues. The trim removed 6 bases at V and 2 bases at J, leaving 6 bases unmatched. The CDR3 DNA reads TGTGCCAGCAGGGCCGGGACTAGCGTACAAGAGACCCAGTACTTC. It codes for CASRAGTSVQETQYF.